A selection of T cell receptor beta chains follows, all from one sample in a study of cytomegalovirus exposure and HLA in healthy donors. Repertoires were generated with immunoSEQ multiplex PCR, while TCRdb's copy carries only in-frame clones and drops some. This sample has over 150,000 clones, with approximately 80% found just once. Sequenced sample: PBMCs. Source of these receptors: a male donor in good health and CMV-seropositive. Each CDR3 is given without its conserved first and last residue.

CDR3aa	v_gene
ASSQELGQGFYEQY	TRBV4-3
ASSLSGRDYEQY	TRBV4-1
ASSGWGLSGANVLT	TRBV7-9
ASSLDREVPEAF	TRBV2
AWSGGRGESDGYT	TRBV30
ASDSDRRNSPLH	TRBV2
ASTAKGVVGETQY	TRBV2
ASRGTSGGSIGETQY	TRBV5-1
ASSLPSGPLTDTQY	TRBV4-1
AIGSDDGEQY	TRBV6-6
ASKLAGGPDEQY	TRBV10-2
AWSVGEVQPQH	TRBV30
ASSFAGQMNTEAF	TRBV6-1
ASSVGAGVSGYT	TRBV9
ASRDSRYEQY	TRBV6-1
ASSPIGGTMNTEAF	TRBV7-9
ASGLTGVQPQH	TRBV27
ASSQAAGWEDEQF	TRBV4-1
ASSEGGGSSSYEQY	TRBV9
ASSPSTVQETQY	TRBV18
ASSEGWRGETDTQY	TRBV2
ASSLVGTSGVYEQY	TRBV7-9